The present T cell receptor (beta chain) was sequenced within a study of blood T cell repertoires in COVID-19. Study-wide context: Acute-phase and convalescent COVID-19 samples originated in the United States, Italy and Spain. The analysed material was cDNA or gDNA that came from T cells, B-cell-depleted T cells, or PBMCs.

Germline V gene data show CDR1 as LNHDA and CDR2 as SQIVND (reference sequence). Trimming cost V 6 bases and J 1 base, with 13 bases left between them. The CDR3 extends over 16 amino acids. Original processing methods: Amplification of reference gene primers provided the estimated nucleated cell counts. Libraries were prepared by immunoSEQ multiplex PCR; TCRdb keeps only in-frame clonotypes and omits some of them. For V, J and clone size, that table is used; D and trimming come from the DNA. The data hold about 61,000 clones, with around 73% observed a single time. V is TRBV19 and J is TRBJ2-6; D not certain. The source of this sequence is a man of 80 years or more with active or convalescent COVID-19. What was sequenced was peripheral blood. The CDR3: CASSLSSLSGANVLTF. The CDR3, as DNA: TGTGCCAGTAGCTTATCCTCTTTATCTGGGGCCAACGTCCTGACTTTC.